This T cell receptor beta chain is from a study of blood T cell repertoires in COVID-19 (dated by TCRdb to 2019 to 2021). With respect to the entire study: Samples covering the acute and convalescent phases of COVID-19 were provided by collaborators in the United States, Italy and Spain. The samples were drawn from the first 160 participants of the ongoing ImmuneRACE study and from about 1,200 subjects provided by 6 global collaborators. Nearly every sample came with metadata listing a de-identified subject ID, COVID-19 status, age in years and sex. Where available, HLA class I and class II types were taken from metadata supplied by the sample provider and were not determined by assay-based typing. The dataset comprised deeply sampled blood TCRbeta repertoires from subjects exposed to, actively infected with, or recovered from COVID-19. The material from the prospective study consisted of cDNA or gDNA derived from T cells, B-cell-depleted T cells, or PBMCs. The repertoires were released in a freely available public database meant as a resource for research on the immune response to SARS-CoV-2.

Each collaborating institution followed its own protocols to collect whole blood in K2EDTA tubes. Collaborator samples were shipped for TCRbeta analysis as frozen whole blood, isolated PBMCs, or DNA extracted from either sample type. Paper-wide results and their limitations: The amount of clinical and demographic metadata varied by source and participant and was provided uncurated.

The V end loses 4 bases and the J end loses 1 base, and a stretch of 7 bases separates them. CDR1 and CDR2 (LNHDA, SQIVND) derive from the germline V gene (reference sequence). The CDR3 holds 13 amino acids from the cysteine to the phenylalanine. Only the CDR3 DNA stays, 39 bases, in frame from base 1. Worth noting for this clone: Its antigen remains undetermined. The input lacks base qualities; no much larger clone sits a single base away.

TCRbeta CDR3 regions were amplified from genomic DNA using the immunoSEQ Assay, a bias-controlled multiplex PCR. Per the original workflow: Nucleated cell counts per sample were estimated from amplification of reference gene primers within the assay. To quantify the absolute abundance of each unique TCRbeta CDR3 rearrangement, sequence reads were collapsed and filtered. For each sample, productive Simpson clonality was calculated as the square root of Simpson's diversity index across productive rearrangements. This is the immuneACCESS table as TCRdb keeps it, with only in-frame sequences that have V and J called. A part of the clones is gone; compared with another copy, unresolved V genes explain less than half, and the rest is unexplained. V and J calls and clone size are given by that table; D and trimming were obtained from the DNA. This sample holds over 200,000 clones; about 91% were observed only once. The ten most abundant clones make up about 1.3% of the sample.

This TCR was recovered from a man in his thirties or forties with acute or convalescent COVID-19. The chain was built from TRBV19 and TRBJ1-1; there is no confident call for the D gene. The sample comprised peripheral blood. The CDR3 corresponds to CASSRLQNTEAFF. The DNA sequence follows: TGTGCCAGTAGTAGACTACAGAACACTGAAGCTTTCTTT.